This T cell receptor beta chain was found in a study of T cell repertoires in cytomegalovirus infection. Study in general: Recently identified HLA-C-restricted CMV epitopes were among the peptides used. Matching HLA type, along with CMV infection, was indicated by public TCR beta signatures.

This clonotype came up many times. What it binds is unknown. Germline assignment: CDR1 SGHTA and CDR2 FQGNSA. The V gene lost 1 base and the J gene lost 3 bases, with 9 bases spanning the gap. There are 14 residues in the CDR3. Study-wide findings and caveats: Clonotype analysis showed dominance of the ex vivo response by HLA-C-restricted CMV-specific TCR beta clonotypes.

TCRdb passed the reads through MiXCR, listing each CDR3 protein once. Of 550,000 to 850,000 distinct CDR3 sequences in the sample, roughly 33% were seen once. The sample here was cultured PBMCs, taken from culture after CMV antigen stimulation. The chain combines TRBV7-2 with TRBJ1-2; a weak D match, TRBD1 (5 bases). The clonotype comes from a human donor in good health (CMV status not recorded). Some clones in this sample may be carry-over from other donors' samples. DNA for the CDR3: TGTGCCAGCAGCTTAGGGGGAGGGGACTATGGCTACACCTTC. It is translated as CASSLGGGDYGYTF.